Shown below are 20 T cell receptor beta chains from a single sample sequenced in a study of blood T cell repertoires in COVID-19. TCRdb keeps only in-frame clones here, not all; method: immunoSEQ multiplex PCR. This table holds tens of thousands of clones, about four fifths found once. The sample taken for sequencing was peripheral blood. The receptors come from a man between 65 and 85 years old with COVID-19, enrolled during active disease.

The gene calls are TRBV3-1 (or the pseudogene TRBV3-2) and TRBJ2-5, with 7 bases identical to TRBD1. V trimming: 3 bases; J trimming: 1 base; junction bases outside the gene matches: 5. The germline V gene has CDR1 LGHDT and CDR2 YNNKEL (reference sequence). The CDR3 sequence is 15 residues long. Here the CDR3 DNA reads TGTGCCAGCAGCCAGAGTACAGGGGCCCAAGAGACCCAGTACTTC. Its protein product is CASSQSTGAQETQYF.

The chain uses TRBV5-1 and TRBJ1-2, with 8 bases that match TRBD1. CDR1 is SGHRS, CDR2 YFSETQ, per germline. The CDR3 has 14 amino acids. Trimming cost V 2 bases and J 5 bases; bases outside gene matches: 5. In DNA, the CDR3 is TGCGCCAGCAGCTTACCACAGGGGGATTATGGCTACACCTTC. It encodes CASSLPQGDYGYTF.

The chain joins TRBV9 to TRBJ2-3, with D unclear. This CDR3 comprises 15 residues. V was clipped by 0 bases and J by 6 bases, with 14 bases between them. Germline V gene sequence: CDR1 SGDLS, CDR2 YYNGEE. The DNA of the CDR3 is TGTGCCAGCAGCGTAGCGGCAGGCGTTGGGGATACGCAGTATTTT. It encodes CASSVAAGVGDTQYF.

The V and J genes are TRBV24-1 and TRBJ2-1; tentatively, D is TRBD1 (7 bases). V lost 4 bases and J 6 bases, leaving 15 bases between the germline ends. CDR3 length equals 15 residues. From germline, CDR1 is KGHDR and CDR2 SFDVKD. The CDR3 DNA reads TGTGCCACCAGTGAGCCCAGGGGGGATCGCAATGAGCAGTTCTTC. It specifies CATSEPRGDRNEQFF.

The rearrangement links TRBV3-1 (or the pseudogene TRBV3-2) to TRBJ1-3, with 7 bases lining up with TRBD1. V was clipped by 11 bases and J by 0 bases; unmatched bases: 4. The V gene's germline CDR1 is LGHDT and CDR2 YNNKEL (reference sequence). This CDR3 is 13 amino acids long. As DNA, the CDR3 is TGTGCCGCGGGGACAGACTCTGGAAACACCATATATTTT. It codes for CAAGTDSGNTIYF.

V gene TRBV7-9 combines with J gene TRBJ1-6; 7 bases are a match to TRBD1. With 5 bases clipped from V and 10 bases from J, the junction kept 8 bases outside the gene matches. From germline, CDR1 is SEHNR and CDR2 FQNEAQ (reference sequence). The CDR3 extends over 14 amino acids. CDR3 nucleotide sequence: TGTGCCAGCAGCGTGACAGGGTCTTCCTCACCCCTCCACTTT. This gives the protein CASSVTGSSSPLHF.

The CDR3: CASSLPGQGFRQPQHF. The DNA of the CDR3 is TGTGCCAGTAGTCTCCCGGGACAGGGCTTTCGGCAGCCCCAGCATTTT. The gene calls are TRBV19 and TRBJ1-5; 9 nucleotides agree with TRBD1. Trimming removed 5 bases from V and 7 bases from J; junction bases left unmatched: 12. The CDR3 is 16 amino acids. Per germline, CDR1 LNHDA and CDR2 SQIVND (reference sequence).

This chain joins TRBV29-1 and TRBJ1-5; 7 nucleotides agree with TRBD1. J was trimmed by 3 bases and V by 4 bases; bases with no gene match: 3. Germline CDR1 reads SQVTM; CDR2 reads ANQGSEA. The CDR3 is 13 residues long. The CDR3 sequence is CSVAGGTNQPQHF. CDR3 coding DNA: TGCAGCGTTGCAGGGGGGACCAATCAGCCCCAGCATTTT.

The V call is TRBV10-3, the J call TRBJ1-1; 7 bases agree with TRBD1. The CDR3 runs 15 residues. With V trimmed by 6 bases and J by 4 bases, 11 bases remained unmatched. Germline V gene lookup returns CDR1 ENHRY and CDR2 SYGVKD. The CDR3 spells CAIRVDRERATEAFF. The DNA for the CDR3 is TGTGCCATCAGGGTTGACAGGGAACGGGCCACTGAAGCTTTCTTT.

The chain has TRBV14 and TRBJ1-4; maybe TRBD1 (5 bases). CDR1 is SGHDN and CDR2 is FVKESK in the germline V gene. Trimming shortened V by 4 bases and J by 5 bases, and 14 bases separated the two germline ends. CDR3 length equals 15 residues. In DNA, the CDR3 is TGTGCCAGCAGCCGAGGACCCGGGGGGAATGAAAAACTGTTTTTT. This gives the protein CASSRGPGGNEKLFF.

The chain uses TRBV18 and TRBJ2-3, with a tentative D call TRBD2 (7 bases). Trimming shortened V by 0 bases and J by 10 bases, and 20 bases separated the two germline ends. In germline, CDR1 is KGHSH, CDR2 LQKENI. CDR3 length equals 16 residues. The CDR3 is CASSPPSGTGGFSQYF. CDR3 sequence (DNA): TGTGCCAGCTCACCACCGAGTGGGACGGGGGGCTTTTCGCAGTATTTT.

Remarks on this clone: The same CDR3 can be traced to other DNA sequences in this sample. V usage is TRBV5-4 and J usage is TRBJ2-2, with 16 bases aligning to TRBD2. Germline V gives CDR1 SGHNT, CDR2 YYREEE (reference sequence). The CDR3 totals 18 residues. The J segment lost 5 bases and the V segment lost 5 bases, leaving 9 bases of the junction unmatched. CDR3 protein: CASSSGTSGGAGTGELFF. As DNA, the CDR3 is TGTGCCAGCAGTTCCGGGACTAGCGGGGGGGCTGGGACCGGGGAGCTGTTTTTT.

The chain employs TRBV11-2 and TRBJ2-3; TRBD2 matches 14 bases. The ends lost 3 bases at V and 5 bases at J; junction bases unmatched: 4. The CDR3 sequence is 16 residues long. Germline loops: CDR1 SGHAT, CDR2 FQNNGV. CDR3 amino acids: CASSFGLAGGEDTQYF. In DNA form, the CDR3 reads TGTGCCAGCAGCTTCGGACTAGCGGGAGGTGAAGATACGCAGTATTTT.

V gene TRBV5-5 combines with J gene TRBJ1-4; TRBD1 matches 7 bases. Germline V gene sequence: CDR1 SGHKS, CDR2 YYEKEE (reference sequence). The CDR3 is 16 residues long. V dropped 0 bases and J dropped 7; count of bases not matched to a gene: 9. The CDR3 spells CASSLAEDRVLEKLFF. CDR3 DNA: TGTGCCAGCAGCTTGGCCGAAGACAGGGTTCTTGAAAAACTGTTTTTT.

This clone was counted only a few times. V gene TRBV12-5 combines with J gene TRBJ2-5, with 13 bases lining up with TRBD2. CDR3 length: 18 residues. Germline trimming cut 2 bases from V and 3 bases from J; bases unmatched to any gene: 9. Germline loops: CDR1 LGHNT, CDR2 FRNRAP. This chain's CDR3 is CASGLTGTSGATKETQYF. DNA for the CDR3: TGTGCTAGTGGTTTGACGGGGACTAGCGGGGCAACGAAAGAGACCCAGTACTTC.

This chain links TRBV5-4 with TRBJ2-1; the match to TRBD2 covers 9 bases. CDR1 and CDR2 from the germline V gene are SGHNT and YYREEE (reference sequence). The J segment lost 9 bases and the V segment lost 0 bases, leaving 10 bases of the junction unmatched. The CDR3 totals 16 residues. CDR3 amino acids: CASSLGGLAGLGEQFF. The CDR3 DNA sequence: TGTGCCAGCAGCTTGGGTGGTCTAGCGGGACTCGGTGAGCAGTTCTTC.

In its sample, this clone was seen many times. The chain combines TRBV9 with TRBJ2-7; 11 bases are a match to TRBD2. This CDR3 is 15 amino acids long. Per germline, CDR1 SGDLS and CDR2 YYNGEE. J gave up 6 bases and V 3 bases, and 8 bases lay outside the gene matches. CDR3 nucleotides: TGTGCCAGCAGCGCCGGGACTAGCGGAGAGCTCGAGCAGTACTTC. Residues: CASSAGTSGELEQYF.

This clone was observed a few times. V is TRBV6-5 and J is TRBJ2-7; TRBD1 aligns across 8 bases. This CDR3 contains 14 residues. Germline CDR1 reads MNHEY; CDR2 reads SVGAGI. The V gene end was trimmed by 5 bases and the J gene end by 7 bases; junction bases not matched to a gene: 10. The CDR3 here is CASSPFGTGEEQYF. Here the CDR3 DNA reads TGTGCCAGCAGTCCCTTCGGGACAGGAGAAGAGCAGTACTTC.

The gene calls are TRBV6-6 and TRBJ1-5; tentative D call: TRBD1 (5 bases). The germline gives CDR1 MNHNY, CDR2 SVGAGI (reference sequence). Trimming took 4 bases from V and 7 from J, leaving 11 bases between them. The CDR3 has 13 residues. CDR3: CASSSREGQPQHF. CDR3 bases: TGTGCCAGCAGTTCCAGGGAGGGCCAGCCCCAGCATTTT.

The CDR3 DNA follows: TGTGCCAGCTCAGCCAGGGGATGGGACACTGAAGCTTTCTTT. Its protein product is CASSARGWDTEAFF. This sequence joins TRBV18 and TRBJ1-1; tentative D call: TRBD1 (6 bases). Germline-derived CDR1 and CDR2 are KGHSH and LQKENI. This CDR3 comprises 14 residues. V dropped 5 bases and J dropped 3 bases, with 13 bases sitting between them. Filled out from reference TRBV18 and TRBJ1-1, the complete variable domain reads NAGVMQNPRHLVRRRGQEARLRCSPMKGHSHVYWYRQLPEEGLKFMVYLQKENIIDESGMPKERFSAEFPKEGPSILRIQQVVRGDSAAYFCASSARGWDTEAFFGQGTRLTVV.